This is a list of T cell receptor beta chains from one sample in a study of CD8+CD57+ T cells in acquired aplastic anemia. TCRdb re-called the reads through MiXCR, storing one row per CDR3 protein. This table has around 500,000 distinct CDR3 sequences, 25% to 40% appearing once. Sequenced: sorted CD4+, CD8+, or CD8+CD57+ T cells (not recorded which) from PBMCs. These receptors were obtained from a human donor with aplastic anemia. Each CDR3 is given with its conserved first and last residue. The D gene is left open where the match is weak. Rows may omit the clone size; those that give it use once, few, many or a size class.

CASSLEQHLNYGYTF TGTGCCAGCAGCTTGGAACAGCATCTTAACTATGGCTACACCTTC TRBJ1-2 . few TRBV5-5
CAWSGQGVLRNQPQHF TGTGCCTGGAGTGGACAGGGGGTTTTACGGAATCAGCCCCAGCATTTT TRBJ1-5 TRBD1 . TRBV30
CASSERQGGTGANVLTF TGTGCCAGCAGCGAAAGACAGGGAGGGACTGGGGCCAACGTCCTGACTTTC TRBJ2-6 . . TRBV6-1
CASSLGQTSTDTQYF TGTGCCAGCAGCTTAGGACAGACTAGCACAGATACGCAGTATTTT TRBJ2-3 . . TRBV11-2
CASSELAGLCNEQFF TGTGCCAGCAGCGAACTAGCGGGATTATGCAATGAGCAGTTCTTC TRBJ2-1 TRBD2 . TRBV5-6
CATSDTRGYGTDTQYF TGTGCCACCAGTGATACTAGGGGGTACGGCACAGATACGCAGTATTTT TRBJ2-3 . many TRBV24-1
CASKTLAGGVETQYF TGTGCCAGCAAAACTTTAGCGGGGGGGGTAGAGACCCAGTACTTC TRBJ2-5 TRBD2 . TRBV5-5
CASSFLSGANVLTF TGTGCCAGCAGCTTTCTATCGGGGGCCAACGTCCTGACTTTC TRBJ2-6 . . TRBV5-5
CATSRGGTSGSEQFF TGTGCCACCAGCAGAGGGGGGACTAGCGGGAGTGAGCAGTTCTTC TRBJ2-1 TRBD2 once TRBV15
CSARDPGMDTIYF TGCAGTGCTAGAGATCCCGGGATGGACACCATATATTTT TRBJ1-3 . many TRBV20-1
CAAGRTTSLFNEQFF TGTGCCGCAGGAAGGACGACCTCCCTTTTCAATGAGCAGTTCTTC TRBJ2-1 . . TRBV10-3
CASSSVLATRLQETQYF TGTGCCAGCAGCTCAGTTCTAGCTACACGGCTTCAAGAGACCCAGTACTTC TRBJ2-5 . . TRBV5-6
CASSPGTGRQQPQHF TGTGCCAGCAGCCCGGGGACAGGCAGGCAGCAGCCCCAGCATTTT TRBJ1-5 TRBD1 many TRBV7-2
CASSLVGTGLNQPQHF TGTGCCAGCAGCTTAGTCGGGACAGGGCTCAATCAGCCCCAGCATTTT TRBJ1-5 TRBD1 once TRBV11-2
CASSIGTGQTTTEAFF TGTGCCAGTAGTATAGGAACAGGTCAGACGACGACTGAAGCTTTCTTT TRBJ1-1 . . TRBV19
CASSSQGARQETQYF TGTGCCAGCAGCTCCCAGGGGGCCCGGCAAGAGACCCAGTACTTC TRBJ2-5 TRBD1 few TRBV7-2
CSARTSGTDTQYF TGCAGTGCAAGGACTAGCGGCACAGATACGCAGTATTTT TRBJ2-3 TRBD2 many TRBV20-1
CASSLKDRVFSGANVLTF TGTGCCAGCAGTTTGAAGGACAGGGTTTTCTCTGGGGCCAACGTCCTGACTTTC TRBJ2-6 TRBD1 . TRBV28
CASNRVPYEQYF TGTGCCAGCAACAGGGTTCCCTACGAGCAGTACTTC TRBJ2-7 . few TRBV6-1
CTSRDRGAGTPYEQYF TGTACCAGCAGAGACCGGGGGGCGGGGACACCCTACGAGCAGTACTTC TRBJ2-7 . . TRBV25-1
CASSPLAGTDTQYF TGTGCCAGTAGTCCACTAGCGGGCACAGATACGCAGTATTTT TRBJ2-3 TRBD2 few TRBV19
CSGFRGTGELFF TGCAGCGGGTTCAGGGGCACCGGGGAGCTGTTTTTT TRBJ2-2 . many TRBV29-1
CASSLRQETQYF TGTGCCAGCAGCCTCCGGCAAGAGACCCAGTACTTC TRBJ2-5 . many TRBV11-2
CASSQNSEQYF TGTGCCAGCAGCCAGAATTCCGAGCAGTACTTC TRBJ2-7 . many TRBV14
CASSLGQSGPGYTF TGCGCCAGCAGCTTGGGTCAATCGGGGCCTGGCTACACCTTC TRBJ1-2 . few TRBV5-1
CATSRDPKGDGYTF TGTGCCACCAGCAGAGATCCGAAAGGGGATGGCTACACCTTC TRBJ1-2 . many TRBV15
CASSLNDEQLF TGTGCCAGCAGCTTAAACGATGAGCAGCTCTTC TRBJ2-1 . . TRBV7-9
CASRPRQINYGYTF TGTGCCAGCAGGCCCCGGCAGATCAACTATGGCTACACCTTC TRBJ1-2 . few TRBV12-3/TRBV12-4
CASSFWGAGGSYNSPLHF TGTGCCAGCAGCTTCTGGGGGGCAGGGGGCTCCTATAATTCACCCCTCCACTTT TRBJ1-6 TRBD1 . TRBV7-6
CAIRGTGTGYEQYF TGTGCCATCAGGGGAACCGGGACAGGCTACGAGCAGTACTTC TRBJ2-7 TRBD1 . TRBV10-3
CASGLTWSTGEQFF TGTGCCAGCGGCTTAACGTGGTCGACAGGTGAGCAGTTCTTC TRBJ2-1 . once TRBV7-2
CASSRDSKNTEAFF TGTGCCAGCTCACGGGACAGTAAGAACACTGAAGCTTTCTTT TRBJ1-1 TRBD1 . TRBV18
CAWTPNNNQPQHF TGTGCCTGGACTCCGAACAACAATCAGCCCCAGCATTTT TRBJ1-5 . . TRBV30
CASSQEFGAGVGNEQFF TGTGCCAGCAGCCAAGAATTCGGGGCGGGAGTAGGCAATGAGCAGTTCTTC TRBJ2-1 TRBD2 . TRBV3-1
CASSREGQAIEKLFF TGTGCCAGCAGCCGAGAAGGACAGGCCATCGAAAAACTGTTTTTT TRBJ1-4 TRBD1 many TRBV7-8
CASSLGTGASNSPLHF TGCGCCAGCAGCCTGGGGACAGGGGCTTCGAATTCACCCCTCCACTTT TRBJ1-6 TRBD1 . TRBV5-1
CASSAGRF TGTGCCAGCAGCGCCGGGAGGTTC TRBJ2-7 TRBD2 . TRBV9
CSATATSGLEQYF TGCAGTGCTACGGCTACTAGCGGTCTCGAGCAGTACTTC TRBJ2-7 TRBD2 once TRBV20-1
CASTLSGGRAEQFF TGTGCCAGCACCCTGAGCGGGGGGCGGGCTGAGCAGTTCTTC TRBJ2-1 TRBD2 . TRBV24-1
CASSLRGPNQPQHF TGTGCCAGCAGTTTAAGGGGACCCAATCAGCCCCAGCATTTT TRBJ1-5 . few TRBV25-1
CASSDEVASKDIQYF TGTGCCAGCAGTGATGAGGTTGCTAGTAAAGACATTCAGTACTTC TRBJ2-4 . . TRBV2
CASGATRIYEQYF TGTGCCAGCGGTGCGACACGGATTTACGAGCAGTACTTC TRBJ2-7 . few TRBV25-1
CASSLDFWDRGKPQHF TGTGCCAGCAGTTTAGATTTTTGGGACAGGGGGAAACCCCAGCATTTT TRBJ1-5 TRBD1 few TRBV12-3/TRBV12-4
CASSLRRSTDGYTF TGCGCCAGCAGCTTGAGGAGGTCAACGGATGGCTACACCTTC TRBJ1-2 . many TRBV5-1
CASSRGEFANTGELFF TGTGCCAGTAGCAGAGGGGAGTTCGCGAACACCGGGGAGCTGTTTTTT TRBJ2-2 . . TRBV19
CASSSPGAGSYGYTF TGTGCCAGCAGCTCCCCGGGGGCAGGGAGCTATGGCTACACCTTC TRBJ1-2 . . TRBV7-9
CASNPSLGGVYEQYF TGTGCCAGTAACCCCTCTTTGGGGGGGGTCTACGAGCAGTACTTC TRBJ2-7 TRBD2 many TRBV19
CASSQDRITGTASGEKLFF TGCGCCAGCAGCCAAGATAGAATAACAGGGACCGCGTCCGGGGAAAAACTGTTTTTT TRBJ1-4 . few TRBV4-1
CASSLAGGWSIQYF TGTGCCAGCAGTTTAGCGGGGGGCTGGAGCATTCAGTACTTC TRBJ2-4 TRBD2 few TRBV11-2
CATSRPGDIYNEQFF TGTGCCACCAGTCGGCCAGGGGATATCTACAATGAGCAGTTCTTC TRBJ2-1 . many TRBV24-1